Listed here is a single TCR beta chain. V lost 4 bases and J 0 bases, leaving 12 bases between the germline ends. The CDR3 is made up of 15 amino acids. Germline-derived CDR1 and CDR2 are MDHEN and SYDVKM. This specimen belongs to a study of blood T cell repertoires in COVID-19. Profiling relied on immunoSEQ multiplex PCR, and the TCRdb table lists in-frame clones only, not all of them. Found here are about 360,000 clones, 87% of them singletons; the top ten hold 1.5% to 2.5%. The TCR originated in a man aged 40-49 years in a cohort exposed to, infected with or recovered from COVID-19 (not recorded which). The specimen was PBMCs or T cells enriched from blood (not recorded which). This chain joins TRBV28 and TRBJ1-2; D perhaps matches TRBD1 (6 bases). CDR3 amino acids: CASSSRGAPNYGYTF. The CDR3 bases are TGTGCCAGCAGTTCCCGGGGGGCTCCTAACTATGGCTACACCTTC.